This entry lists 23 T cell receptor beta chains sequenced from one sample in a study of OX40 agonist ivuxolimab in advanced cancers. Data came from immunoSEQ multiplex PCR; TCRdb stores just in-frame clones and leaves some out. The sample records 80,000 to 95,000 clones, roughly 94% being singletons. The specimen was CD4+ or CD8+ T cells sorted from blood, collected in a trial of the OX40 agonist ivuxolimab. All receptors come from an adult with an advanced solid tumor such as melanoma, head and neck, liver or kidney cancer.

The rearrangement joins TRBV11-1 to TRBJ1-2; 7 bases fit TRBD1. The V and J ends lost 1 base and 2 bases, in that order; junction bases with no gene match: 4. The CDR3 covers 15 residues. Germline CDR1 and CDR2: SGHAT and FQDESV (reference sequence). The CDR3 sequence is CASSLGTGSNYGYTF. Here the CDR3 DNA reads TGTGCCAGCAGCTTAGGGACAGGTTCGAACTATGGCTACACCTTC.

CDR3 in DNA: TGTGCCAGCACCCCACGCGGGGACGGATCCCAGCATTTT. Translating it yields CASTPRGDGSQHF. The chain is built from TRBV6-6 and TRBJ1-5; TRBD1 is a possible D gene (5 bases). The ends were cut back, 7 bases at V and 11 bases at J, with 18 bases in the middle. Germline V gene sequence: CDR1 MNHNY, CDR2 SVGAGI (reference sequence). The CDR3 totals 13 residues.

CDR3 in DNA: TGTGCCAGCAGCTTTGGTCCGGCAGATACGCAGTATTTT. Translated, it gives CASSFGPADTQYF. J is TRBJ2-3 and V is TRBV5-8, with D uncertain. This CDR3 has 13 residues. Germline CDR1 and CDR2: SGHTS and YDEGEE. V lost 2 bases, J lost 4 bases, and 8 bases lay in between.

The chain joins TRBV5-6 to TRBJ1-6; D is ambiguous. V gave up 8 bases and J gave up 5 bases, with 11 bases separating them. The CDR3 sequence is 13 residues long. The germline V gene encodes CDR1 SGHDT and CDR2 YYEEEE. CDR3 residues: CASNRVHNSPLHF. In DNA, the CDR3 is TGTGCCAGTAACAGAGTCCATAATTCACCCCTCCACTTT.

CDR3 amino acids: CASSLARPSDGEQFF. The CDR3 DNA is TGTGCCAGCAGCTTAGCGCGGCCTAGTGATGGTGAGCAGTTCTTC. This chain connects TRBV7-9 to TRBJ2-1; D is unresolved. CDR1 and CDR2 from the germline V gene are SEHNR and FQNEAQ (reference sequence). Trimming cost V 0 bases and J 9 bases, with 15 bases left between them. The CDR3 totals 15 residues.

The chain combines TRBV7-9 with TRBJ2-2, with 8 bases aligning to TRBD1. The length of the CDR3 is 15 residues. CDR1 SEHNR and CDR2 FQNEAQ come from the germline V gene (reference sequence). J lost 6 bases, V lost 3 bases, and 6 bases had no gene match. The CDR3 DNA reads TGTGCCAGCAGCTTGAGGACAGGGACGGCCGGGGAGCTGTTTTTT. Translation gives CASSLRTGTAGELFF.

V gene TRBV9 combines with J gene TRBJ2-1; no definite D call. The CDR3 is 16 residues long. Per the germline V gene, CDR1 is SGDLS and CDR2 is YYNGEE. V lost 4 bases, J lost 0 bases, and 14 bases lay in between. This chain's CDR3 is CASSQEEWPSYNEQFF. In DNA form, the CDR3 reads TGTGCCAGCAGCCAAGAGGAATGGCCCTCCTACAATGAGCAGTTCTTC.

The CDR3 region is CASSRTGEAFF. The DNA for the CDR3 is TGTGCCAGCAGTCGGACAGGGGAAGCTTTCTTT. The chain recombines TRBV6-5 with TRBJ1-1, with TRBD1 identical over 8 bases. Germline lookup yields CDR1 MNHEY and CDR2 SVGAGI. V lost 5 bases and J lost 8; bases outside the gene matches: 1. This CDR3 has 11 residues.

The genes are TRBV4-2 and TRBJ2-7; 9 nucleotides align to TRBD2. The CDR3 spans 15 residues. Germline V CDR1 and CDR2: LGHNA, YNFKEQ. The trim removed 1 base at V and 5 bases at J, leaving 6 bases unmatched. The CDR3 DNA follows: TGTGCCAGCAGCCAAGTTCGGGCGGGGGGGAACGAGCAGTACTTC. Translation: CASSQVRAGGNEQYF.

The chain carries TRBV7-2 and TRBJ2-1; D is undetermined. Per the germline V gene, CDR1 is SGHTA and CDR2 is FQGNSA. The CDR3 has 15 amino acids. Trimming stripped 2 bases from V and 0 bases from J, with 8 bases between. For the CDR3, the DNA is TGTGCCAGCAGCTTACCCAGGAGCTCCTACAATGAGCAGTTCTTC. Its protein is CASSLPRSSYNEQFF.

CDR3: CSVAVYTEAFF. DNA for the CDR3: TGCAGCGTCGCTGTATACACTGAAGCTTTCTTT. The rearrangement joins TRBV29-1 to TRBJ1-1; D is undetermined. Trimming took 6 bases from V and 3 from J, leaving 8 bases between them. This CDR3 is 11 amino acids long. The germline V gene has CDR1 SQVTM and CDR2 ANQGSEA.

Remarks on this clone: This CDR3 is also generated by other DNA sequences in the sample. In DNA, the CDR3 is TGTGCCAGTAGTCCCAGGGGTTATGAGCAGTTCTTC. Its protein is CASSPRGYEQFF. The J gene is TRBJ2-1, the V gene TRBV19; maybe TRBD1 (6 bases). Germline V lookup: CDR1 LNHDA, CDR2 SQIVND (reference sequence). This CDR3 has 12 amino acids. Trimming left V 5 bases short and J 8 bases short, with 10 bases between.

The CDR3 DNA sequence: TGTGCCAGCAGCGTACAGGGGTCCCCCACAGATACGCAGTATTTT. Translating it yields CASSVQGSPTDTQYF. The gene calls are TRBV7-9 and TRBJ2-3; 7 bases are shared with TRBD1. The CDR3 covers 15 residues. From germline, CDR1 is SEHNR and CDR2 FQNEAQ (reference sequence). J gave up 2 bases and V 5 bases, and 7 bases lay outside the gene matches. The full variable domain, in which reference TRBV7-9 and TRBJ2-3 provide the parts outside the CDR3, is DTGVSQNPRHKITKRGQNVTFRCDPISEHNRLYWYRQTLGQGPEFLTYFQNEAQLEKSRLLSDRFSAERPKGSFSTLEIQRTEQGDSAMYLCASSVQGSPTDTQYFGPGTRLTVL.

CDR3 protein: CASSPGAGEAQETQYF. The CDR3 coding sequence is TGTGCCAGTAGTCCCGGGGCAGGGGAAGCCCAAGAGACCCAGTACTTC. The V gene is TRBV19, the J gene TRBJ2-5; weak D call: TRBD1 (6 bases). The CDR3 is 16 residues long. V gave up 5 bases and J gave up 1 base, with 17 bases separating them. Germline V gene lookup returns CDR1 LNHDA and CDR2 SQIVND (reference sequence). The full variable domain, completed using reference TRBV19 and TRBJ2-5, is DGGITQSPKYLFRKEGQNVTLSCEQNLNHDAMYWYRQDPGQGLRLIYYSQIVNDFQKGDIAEGYSVSREKKESFPLTVTSAQKNPTAFYLCASSPGAGEAQETQYFGPGTRLLVL.

The gene calls are TRBV14 and TRBJ2-7; tentative D call: TRBD2 (5 bases). This CDR3 spans 13 amino acids. Germline V lookup: CDR1 SGHDN, CDR2 FVKESK. The V end lost 3 bases, the J end lost 4 bases, and 10 bases lay between the germline ends. The CDR3 protein is CASSHHRGYEQYF. The CDR3 DNA sequence: TGTGCCAGCAGCCACCATCGGGGTTACGAGCAGTACTTC.

The V call is TRBV5-5, the J call TRBJ2-3; perhaps TRBD1 as D (6 bases). Germline CDR1 reads SGHKS; CDR2 reads YYEKEE (reference sequence). Trimming left V 7 bases short and J 0 bases short, with 15 bases between. The CDR3 runs to 15 residues. The CDR3 DNA sequence: TGTGCCAGCTACCTTGGACAGTCTAGCACAGATACGCAGTATTTT. This gives the protein CASYLGQSSTDTQYF.

In DNA form, the CDR3 reads TGTGCCAGCAGTTACAGGGGCCTTGGCTACACCTTC. Translating gives CASSYRGLGYTF. V usage is TRBV27 and J usage is TRBJ1-2; TRBD1 agrees at 7 bases. The CDR3 contains 12 residues. The junction had 3 bases not matched to a gene; V was cut back by 4 bases and J by 7 bases. Germline CDR1 MNHEY, CDR2 SMNVEV (reference sequence).

The chain couples TRBV5-1 to TRBJ1-2; no definite D call. The germline gives CDR1 SGHRS, CDR2 YFSETQ. The CDR3 sequence is 11 residues long. V lost 7 bases, J lost 2 bases, and 6 bases lay in between. Here the CDR3 reads CASQTNYGYTF. CDR3 sequence (DNA): TGCGCCAGCCAAACAAACTATGGCTACACCTTC.

The chain uses TRBV6-1 and TRBJ2-7; possible D gene TRBD1, 5 bases. Trimming removed 5 bases from V and 5 bases from J, with 13 bases in between. CDR1 is MNHNS, CDR2 SASEGT, per germline. This CDR3 region has 13 residues. In nucleotides, the CDR3 is TGTGCCAGCAGTTATTCGGACAAGGACGAGCAGTACTTC. This sequence encodes CASSYSDKDEQYF.

J is TRBJ1-2 and V is TRBV6-6, with 10 bases that match TRBD1. CDR1 is MNHNY, CDR2 SVGAGI, per germline (reference sequence). V shed 5 bases and J 4 bases; nucleotides not matched to a gene: 7. The CDR3 loop spans 15 amino acids. The CDR3 DNA reads TGTGCCAGCAGTGGTCGGGACAGGGGTAGCTATGGCTACACCTTC. This codes for CASSGRDRGSYGYTF.

The chain links TRBV6-1 to TRBJ2-5; tentatively, D is TRBD2 (5 bases). The germline V gene has CDR1 MNHNS and CDR2 SASEGT. The V and J ends lost 6 bases and 6 bases respectively, with 11 bases between them. This CDR3 is built from 12 residues. The CDR3 region is CASREATQTQYF. The CDR3 nucleotides read TGTGCCAGCAGGGAGGCCACCCAGACCCAGTACTTC.

This rearrangement joins TRBV18 to TRBJ2-2; TRBD1 might be the D (6 bases). The V gene lost 5 bases and the J gene lost 4 bases, with 11 bases spanning the gap. This CDR3 has 14 amino acids. Germline CDR1 and CDR2: KGHSH and LQKENI. The CDR3 sequence is CASSEQGSTGELFF. The CDR3 DNA is TGTGCCAGCTCAGAGCAGGGGAGCACCGGGGAGCTGTTTTTT.

The rearrangement joins TRBV7-9 to TRBJ2-1; D may be TRBD1 or TRBD2 (5 bases each). From germline, CDR1 is SEHNR and CDR2 FQNEAQ (reference sequence). The CDR3 has 14 residues. V dropped 3 bases and J dropped 11 bases, with 17 bases sitting between them. CDR3: CASSFQDVGPKQFF. The CDR3 coding sequence is TGTGCCAGCAGCTTTCAGGACGTGGGACCCAAGCAGTTCTTC.